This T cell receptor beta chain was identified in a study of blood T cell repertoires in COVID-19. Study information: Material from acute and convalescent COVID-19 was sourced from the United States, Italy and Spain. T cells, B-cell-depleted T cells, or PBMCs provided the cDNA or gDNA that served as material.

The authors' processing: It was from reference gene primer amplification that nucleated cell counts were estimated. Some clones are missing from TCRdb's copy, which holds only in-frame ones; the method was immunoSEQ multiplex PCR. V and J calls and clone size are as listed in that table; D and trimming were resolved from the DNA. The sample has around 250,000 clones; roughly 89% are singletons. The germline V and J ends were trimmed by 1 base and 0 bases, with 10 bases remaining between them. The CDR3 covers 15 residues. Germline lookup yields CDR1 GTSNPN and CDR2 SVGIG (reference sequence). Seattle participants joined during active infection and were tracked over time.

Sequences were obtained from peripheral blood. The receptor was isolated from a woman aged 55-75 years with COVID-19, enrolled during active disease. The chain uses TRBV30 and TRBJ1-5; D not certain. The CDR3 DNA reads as TGTGCCTGGAGTGGAGGGCTTCTTAGCAATCAGCCCCAGCATTTT. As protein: CAWSGGLLSNQPQHF.